This entry describes one TCR beta chain. Two negative PCRs, clearance, or symptom resolution were required of recovered Cohort 3 donors. The sample belongs to a study of blood T cell repertoires in COVID-19. Background on the study: Samples of COVID-19 (acute and convalescent) were obtained from the United States, Italy and Spain. Sources were T cells, B-cell-depleted T cells, or PBMCs; the material itself was cDNA or gDNA.

The CDR3 is 16 amino acids. Losses at the gene ends were 5 bases for V and 5 bases for J; bases not matched to a gene: 12. Germline V gene lookup returns CDR1 SGHAT and CDR2 FQNNGV. The protocol was immunoSEQ multiplex PCR, while the TCRdb copy is restricted to in-frame clones and leaves out a portion. The sample consists of around 300,000 clones, 85% to 90% of them appearing once. Sequencing was done on a sample of PBMCs or T cells enriched from blood (not recorded which). The gene calls are TRBV11-2 and TRBJ2-1; 7 bases fit TRBD2. The clonotype originates from a woman aged 18-35 years who had recovered from COVID-19. The CDR3 DNA sequence: TGTGCCAGCAGCAGATGGGACGGGGGGAAGAACAATGAGCAGTTCTTC. Amino acids: CASSRWDGGKNNEQFF.